This T cell receptor (beta chain) was obtained from a study of neoadjuvant anti-PD-1 for oral cavity cancer. Study background: Around day 43, patients without progression received a fourth nivolumab dose before surgery.

Produced via immunoSEQ multiplex PCR; TCRdb's table is partial and in-frame only. This table holds about 12,000 clones, roughly 70% found once. Time point described: after neoadjuvant nivolumab, at surgical resection. Germline CDR1 and CDR2: SGHNT and YYREEE (reference sequence). The CDR3 has 13 residues. V shed 5 bases and J 5 bases; nucleotides not matched to a gene: 4. The sequenced sample was PBMCs, obtained after nivolumab (anti-PD-1) treatment. The clonotype originates from a person between 35 and 79 years old with oral cavity squamous cell carcinoma. The chain employs TRBV5-4 and TRBJ2-3, with 8 bases that match TRBD2. CDR3 coding DNA: TGTGCCAGCAGGCCCGGGGGGGAAGATACGCAGTATTTT. This gives the protein CASRPGGEDTQYF. Looking up the rest from reference TRBV5-4 and TRBJ2-3 gives the full variable domain: ETGVTQSPTHLIKTRGQQVTLRCSSQSGHNTVSWYQQALGQGPQFIFQYYREEENGRGNFPPRFSGLQFPNYSSELNVNALELDDSALYLCASRPGGEDTQYFGPGTRLTVL.